The 5 T cell receptor beta chains below all came from one sample that was sequenced in a study of tissue T cells after allogeneic stem cell transplantation. Profiled with immunoSEQ multiplex PCR; TCRdb holds only in-frame clones, not every one. The repertoire holds under 7,000 clones, with around three quarters as singletons. Sequencing used tissue from the rectum, obtained at autopsy. Source of these receptors: a woman aged 18 to 50 with breast cancer.

This sequence joins TRBV9 and TRBJ2-7; D is undetermined. V was pared by 0 bases and J by 3 bases, with 10 bases between. The CDR3 consists of 14 residues. The germline CDR1 and CDR2 sequences are SGDLS and YYNGEE. CDR3 loop: CASSVELAGYEQYF. The CDR3 region has the DNA TGTGCCAGCAGCGTAGAGTTAGCCGGCTACGAGCAGTACTTC.

The rearrangement links TRBV29-1 to TRBJ1-1; the D is unclear. Per the germline V gene, CDR1 is SQVTM and CDR2 is ANQGSEA. The V and J ends lost 0 bases and 2 bases respectively, with 10 bases between them. The CDR3 contains 14 residues. The CDR3 here is CSVEDMTYNTEAFF. The CDR3 DNA is TGCAGCGTTGAAGACATGACCTATAACACTGAAGCTTTCTTT.

The V call is TRBV5-1, the J call TRBJ2-3; D call uncertain. CDR1 SGHRS and CDR2 YFSETQ come from the germline V gene. V dropped 0 bases and J dropped 0 bases, with 8 bases sitting between them. The CDR3 has 15 amino acids. The CDR3 spells CASSLEPLSTDTQYF. The DNA for the CDR3 is TGCGCCAGCAGCTTGGAGCCACTTAGCACAGATACGCAGTATTTT.

The V and J genes are TRBV27 and TRBJ2-2; a weak D match, TRBD2 (6 bases). Trimming removed 3 bases at V and 2 bases at J, with 10 bases between. This CDR3 is built from 15 residues. Per germline, CDR1 MNHEY and CDR2 SMNVEV (reference sequence). The CDR3 region is CASSFGTSNTGELFF. CDR3 sequence (DNA): TGTGCCAGCAGTTTTGGCACTAGCAACACCGGGGAGCTGTTTTTT.

The chain couples TRBV3-1 (or the pseudogene TRBV3-2) to TRBJ1-2; D might be TRBD1 (6 bases). Trimming took 4 bases from V and 4 from J, leaving 13 bases between them. The CDR3 runs to 14 residues. The V gene's germline CDR1 is LGHDT and CDR2 YNNKEL (reference sequence). CDR3 bases: TGTGCCAGCAGCCGTTCACAGGGAGGCTATGGCTACACCTTC. Translation: CASSRSQGGYGYTF.